Below are 31 T cell receptor beta chains sequenced from a single sample in a study of cytomegalovirus exposure and HLA in healthy donors. The PCR used 60 Vbeta and 13 Jbeta primers. Sequencing was performed with immunoSEQ multiplex PCR; in TCRdb, only in-frame clones are kept and a portion is missing. The sample lists around 110,000 clones, approximately 66% seen once, with under 9% in the top ten. Material: PBMCs. These receptor sequences come from a woman between 40 and 50 years old in good health and CMV-seropositive.

The genes are TRBV7-6 and TRBJ1-3, with D possibly TRBD1 on 6 matching bases. Trimming removed 5 bases at V and 0 bases at J, with 14 bases between. This CDR3 spans 16 amino acids. The germline CDR1 and CDR2 sequences are SGHVS and FNYEAQ. The CDR3 nucleotides are TGTGCCAGCAGCCCTACATCAGGGGTCTCTGGAAACACCATATATTTT. Amino acids: CASSPTSGVSGNTIYF.

The J gene is TRBJ1-2, the V gene TRBV11-3; 11 bases match TRBD1. Looked up from germline, CDR1 is SGHNT and CDR2 is YENEEA. J lost 5 bases, V lost 3 bases, and 8 bases had no gene match. CDR3 length: 16 residues. The CDR3, as DNA: TGTGCCAGCAGCTTCCGGACAGGGGGCGTGGGGTATGGCTACACCTTC. It encodes CASSFRTGGVGYGYTF.

In its sample, this clone was seen a few times. The rearrangement joins TRBV19 to TRBJ2-7; TRBD2 matches at 10 bases. J gave up 1 base and V 6 bases, and 6 bases lay outside the gene matches. The germline V gene has CDR1 LNHDA and CDR2 SQIVND (reference sequence). CDR3 length: 15 amino acids. The CDR3 bases are TGTGCCAGTAGAAGTCTAGCGGGGGAGTCCTACGAGCAGTACTTC. This sequence encodes CASRSLAGESYEQYF.

CDR3 in amino acids: CASSYSTNTGELFF. CDR3 DNA sequence: TGTGCCAGCAGTTACTCGACTAACACCGGGGAGCTGTTTTTT. J is TRBJ2-2 and V is TRBV6-5; D not certain. Trimming stripped 0 bases from V and 2 bases from J, with 4 bases between. This CDR3 comprises 14 residues. CDR1 and CDR2 (germline): MNHEY, SVGAGI.

The genes are TRBV4-1 and TRBJ1-2; D is unresolved. CDR1 is MGHRA and CDR2 is YSYEKL in the germline V gene. The CDR3 has 15 amino acids. Trimming pared 0 bases from V and 4 bases from J, leaving 12 bases between. CDR3 coding DNA: TGCGCCAGCAGCCAAGATAGAGGCGGAACCTATGGCTACACCTTC. Protein sequence: CASSQDRGGTYGYTF.

The chain joins TRBV28 to TRBJ2-7; TRBD1 matches 10 bases. The CDR3 is 13 residues long. Per the germline V gene, CDR1 is MDHEN and CDR2 is SYDVKM. Trimming took 5 bases from V and 7 from J; bases not matched to a gene: 5. CDR3 amino acids: CASSPDRGGEQYF. CDR3 sequence (DNA): TGTGCCAGCAGTCCGGACAGGGGGGGGGAGCAGTACTTC. The whole variable domain, filled in from reference TRBV28 and TRBJ2-7, reads DVKVTQSSRYLVKRTGEKVFLECVQDMDHENMFWYRQDPGLGLRLIYFSYDVKMKEKGDIPEGYSVSREKKERFSLILESASTNQTSMYLCASSPDRGGEQYFGPGTRLTVT.

V usage is TRBV6-1 and J usage is TRBJ1-5, with 7 positions matching TRBD1. Trimming removed 5 bases from V and 4 bases from J; junction bases left unmatched: 2. This CDR3 spans 13 amino acids. Per the germline V gene, CDR1 is MNHNS and CDR2 is SASEGT. The CDR3 here is CASSTGVNQPQHF. Written as DNA, the CDR3 is TGTGCCAGCAGTACAGGGGTGAATCAGCCCCAGCATTTT.

V usage is TRBV7-8 and J usage is TRBJ2-1; 13 bases map to TRBD2. Germline V lookup: CDR1 SGHVS, CDR2 FQNEAQ. This CDR3 comprises 14 residues. Losses at the gene ends were 10 bases for V and 7 bases for J; bases not matched to a gene: 7. The CDR3 sequence is CATRGLAGKNEQFF. The DNA of the CDR3 is TGTGCCACCAGGGGACTAGCGGGGAAGAATGAGCAGTTCTTC.

The chain couples TRBV19 to TRBJ2-6; 9 bases agree with TRBD1. CDR3 length equals 17 residues. CDR1 is LNHDA, CDR2 SQIVND, per germline (reference sequence). V shed 8 bases, J shed 3 bases, and the junction held 11 bases outside the gene matches. CDR3 sequence reads: CASAPGTGYSGANVLTF. The DNA for the CDR3 is TGTGCCAGTGCCCCCGGGACAGGGTATAGTGGGGCCAACGTCCTGACTTTC.

This clone was counted only a few times. The chain recombines TRBV19 with TRBJ1-5; the match to TRBD1 covers 9 bases. V gave up 6 bases and J gave up 7 bases; unmatched junction bases: 4. The CDR3 is made up of 13 amino acids. The germline V gene has CDR1 LNHDA and CDR2 SQIVND (reference sequence). The CDR3 sequence: CASSRDREQPQHF. The CDR3 bases are TGTGCCAGTAGCCGGGACAGGGAACAGCCCCAGCATTTT.

The chain employs TRBV30 and TRBJ1-3; 8 positions agree with TRBD1. Per the germline V gene, CDR1 is GTSNPN and CDR2 is SVGIG (reference sequence). The V segment lost 4 bases and the J segment 2 bases; nucleotides outside the gene matches: 7. This CDR3 region has 15 residues. Written as DNA, the CDR3 is TGTGCCTGGACAGTACAGGGGGGTGCTGGAAACACCATATATTTT. Translation gives CAWTVQGGAGNTIYF.

This clone was seen just once. The chain joins TRBV5-6 to TRBJ1-2; 7 bases are shared with TRBD1. V lost 4 bases to trimming and J lost 5 bases; unmatched junction nucleotides: 14. The germline V gene encodes CDR1 SGHDT and CDR2 YYEEEE. The length of the CDR3 is 16 residues. The CDR3 reads CASSVGGWDREYGYTF. As DNA, the CDR3 is TGTGCCAGCAGCGTGGGTGGTTGGGACAGAGAATATGGCTACACCTTC.

The V gene is TRBV7-2, the J gene TRBJ2-3; D remains ambiguous. CDR1 SGHTA and CDR2 FQGNSA come from the germline V gene. Trimming took off 5 bases at V and 1 base at J, with 13 bases between the two ends. This CDR3 has 15 amino acids. This chain's CDR3 is CASSHGGVGTDTQYF. DNA of the CDR3: TGTGCCAGCAGCCACGGCGGTGTGGGCACAGATACGCAGTATTTT.

The chain uses TRBV20-1 and TRBJ1-2, with 7 nucleotides matching TRBD1. The CDR3 has 11 residues. With 5 bases clipped from V and 8 bases from J, the junction kept 5 bases outside the gene matches. Germline CDR1 is DFQATT and CDR2 is SNEGSKA (reference sequence). In DNA, the CDR3 is TGCAGTGCTGGCCAGGGGGGAGGCTACACCTTC. Amino acids: CSAGQGGGYTF.

The V gene is TRBV4-2, the J gene TRBJ2-3, with a tentative D call TRBD2 (7 bases). Per the germline V gene, CDR1 is LGHNA and CDR2 is YNFKEQ. The CDR3 totals 19 residues. Trimming took 1 base from V and 4 from J, leaving 24 bases between them. The CDR3 here is CASSQASRPGGRGADTQYF. CDR3 sequence (DNA): TGTGCCAGCAGCCAAGCCTCTCGCCCCGGGGGGAGGGGGGCAGATACGCAGTATTTT.

This clone was counted between two and nine times. The chain employs TRBV6-5 and TRBJ1-1; 7 bases align to TRBD1. Germline V CDR1 and CDR2: MNHEY, SVGAGI. V gave up 0 bases and J gave up 1 base; unmatched junction bases: 5. The CDR3 covers 16 residues. CDR3 loop: CASSYSQTGRNTEAFF. CDR3 DNA: TGTGCCAGCAGTTACTCTCAGACAGGGCGGAACACTGAAGCTTTCTTT.

V and J are TRBV6-5 and TRBJ2-7; 7 bases line up with TRBD1. This CDR3 has 13 residues. The germline gives CDR1 MNHEY, CDR2 SVGAGI. V gave up 5 bases and J gave up 4 bases; unmatched junction bases: 5. CDR3 region: CASSPGQSYEQYF. Written as DNA, the CDR3 is TGTGCCAGCAGTCCGGGACAGTCGTACGAGCAGTACTTC.

In DNA form, the CDR3 reads TGTGCCAGCAGCTTAGTACGGAGTTATAGCACAGATACGCAGTATTTT. Protein product: CASSLVRSYSTDTQYF. The chain combines TRBV7-2 with TRBJ2-3; the D is unclear. The CDR3 runs to 16 residues. Per germline, CDR1 SGHTA and CDR2 FQGNSA. Between the trimmed V and J ends, which lost 1 base and 0 bases, there was a span of 11 bases.

The V and J genes are TRBV19 and TRBJ1-3, with 7 bases that match TRBD1. Germline V gives CDR1 LNHDA, CDR2 SQIVND (reference sequence). The V and J ends lost 4 bases and 3 bases, in that order; junction bases with no gene match: 6. The CDR3 consists of 15 residues. CDR3 bases: TGTGCCAGTAGTACGGGACAGACGCTTGGAAACACCATATATTTT. Its translation is CASSTGQTLGNTIYF.

This clone was seen only once. V gene TRBV15 combines with J gene TRBJ1-2; possible D gene TRBD1, 5 bases. The CDR3 covers 15 residues. Germline V gene lookup returns CDR1 LNHNV and CDR2 YYDKDF (reference sequence). V dropped 7 bases and J dropped 0 bases, with 15 bases sitting between them. The CDR3 is CATKRGSQANYGYTF. As DNA, the CDR3 is TGTGCCACCAAGCGGGGCTCCCAAGCTAACTATGGCTACACCTTC.

This chain links TRBV7-8 with TRBJ2-5; unclear D gene. Per the germline V gene, CDR1 is SGHVS and CDR2 is FQNEAQ. The CDR3 is 14 residues long. Trimming took 5 bases from V and 5 from J, leaving 15 bases between them. The CDR3 loop reads CASSHGLKWETQYF. CDR3 DNA sequence: TGTGCCAGCAGCCATGGGCTCAAGTGGGAGACCCAGTACTTC.

This chain joins TRBV27 and TRBJ2-2; 7 bases align to TRBD2. V lost 2 bases and J lost 5; bases outside the gene matches: 2. Germline assignment: CDR1 MNHEY and CDR2 SMNVEV (reference sequence). The CDR3 sequence is 14 residues long. The CDR3 sequence: CASSLGLVTGELFF. CDR3 coding DNA: TGTGCCAGCAGTTTAGGACTAGTAACCGGGGAGCTGTTTTTT.

There are a few counts of this clone. The chain joins TRBV6-5 to TRBJ1-1; TRBD1 is a possible D gene (5 bases). CDR1 is MNHEY and CDR2 is SVGAGI in the germline V gene. The CDR3 has 13 amino acids. V lost 7 bases and J lost 10, with 19 bases in between. The CDR3 DNA reads TGTGCCAGCACGCCCCTCAGGACGGGGGGAGCTTTCTTT. Its protein product is CASTPLRTGGAFF.

The V and J genes are TRBV29-1 and TRBJ2-3, with 8 bases that match TRBD1. With V trimmed by 3 bases and J by 3 bases, 5 bases remained unmatched. Germline V gene sequence: CDR1 SQVTM, CDR2 ANQGSEA. The CDR3 extends over 14 amino acids. Here the CDR3 reads CSVDPTGVTDTQYF. CDR3 nucleotides: TGCAGCGTTGACCCGACAGGGGTGACAGATACGCAGTATTTT.

This clone was seen a handful of times. The genes are TRBV14 and TRBJ2-3; tentative D call: TRBD2 (5 bases). V dropped 4 bases and J dropped 4 bases, with 15 bases sitting between them. Germline CDR1 SGHDN, CDR2 FVKESK. The CDR3 is 15 amino acids. The CDR3 DNA follows: TGTGCCAGCAGCCCCCGACTAAGCAGCGCAGATACGCAGTATTTT. This translates into CASSPRLSSADTQYF.

The chain has TRBV4-2 and TRBJ1-1, with D perhaps matching TRBD1 (5 bases). Trimming pared 2 bases from V and 3 bases from J, leaving 13 bases between. Germline values: CDR1 LGHNA, CDR2 YNFKEQ. CDR3 length equals 15 residues. The DNA of the CDR3 is TGTGCCAGCAGCCAAATTCAGGGCGCGGACACTGAAGCTTTCTTT. It translates to CASSQIQGADTEAFF.

This clone was seen more than once but under ten times. The rearrangement joins TRBV9 to TRBJ2-2, with 12 bases matching TRBD2. The ends lost 0 bases at V and 0 bases at J; junction bases unmatched: 6. CDR1 and CDR2 from the germline V gene are SGDLS and YYNGEE. The CDR3 loop spans 19 amino acids. The CDR3, as DNA: TGTGCCAGCAGCGTAGCTGGACTAGCGGGGATACCGAACACCGGGGAGCTGTTTTTT. It translates to CASSVAGLAGIPNTGELFF.

The chain uses TRBV7-9 and TRBJ2-6; TRBD1 matches at 9 bases. Germline lookup yields CDR1 SEHNR and CDR2 FQNEAQ (reference sequence). The J segment lost 1 base and the V segment lost 5 bases, leaving 6 bases of the junction unmatched. The CDR3 covers 17 residues. The CDR3 region has the DNA TGTGCCAGCAGCCTTGGACAGGGGTTATCTGGGGCCAACGTCCTGACTTTC. This sequence encodes CASSLGQGLSGANVLTF.

Notes on this clone: Other nucleotide sequences in the sample specify the same CDR3. This rearrangement joins TRBV5-1 to TRBJ2-7; a possible D gene is TRBD2 (6 bases). The CDR3 totals 14 residues. V gave up 1 base and J gave up 0 bases, with 8 bases separating them. Germline CDR1 SGHRS, CDR2 YFSETQ. CDR3 in amino acids: CASSLSGSSYEQYF. CDR3 nucleotide sequence: TGCGCCAGCAGCTTGTCCGGGAGCTCCTACGAGCAGTACTTC.

The rearrangement joins TRBV5-1 to TRBJ2-5, with D perhaps TRBD1 (5 bases). Trimming removed 1 base at V and 3 bases at J, with 13 bases between. Looked up from germline, CDR1 is SGHRS and CDR2 is YFSETQ. The CDR3 length is 15 residues. The CDR3 nucleotides are TGCGCCAGCAGCTTGTCCCCAGGGCGAGAAGAGACCCAGTACTTC. Protein: CASSLSPGREETQYF.

The V and J genes are TRBV10-3 and TRBJ2-1, with TRBD2 as a possible D gene (7 bases). This CDR3 is built from 14 residues. Deletions cut 7 bases from V and 4 bases from J, with 14 bases between. CDR1 is ENHRY and CDR2 is SYGVKD in the germline V gene. As DNA, the CDR3 is TGTGCCATCACCGGGGGGCAGGGGTACAATGAGCAGTTCTTC. This sequence encodes CAITGGQGYNEQFF.